This T cell receptor (beta chain) was obtained from a study of shared clonotypes between healthy human individuals. The overall study: Donors were a couple of women and a few men aged 18 to 49. Used for every donor were three CD4 naive, three CD4 memory, two CD8 naive and one CD8 memory plate.

The V gene lost 3 bases and the J gene lost 2 bases, with 10 bases spanning the gap. This CDR3 contains 14 residues. Germline assignment: CDR1 MNHEY and CDR2 SMNVEV (reference sequence). Each cell subset's genomic DNA was divided evenly among several immunoSEQ plates. TCRdb keeps only in-frame clones here, not all; method: immunoSEQ multiplex PCR. The table has around 2,000,000 clones, approximately 94% seen once. Concerning this clone itself: The same CDR3 arises from other DNA sequences in this sample as well.

Naive CD8 cells lacked CD45RO and underwent positive selection for CCR7, leaving out terminally differentiated effector memory CD45RA+ cells. The J gene is TRBJ1-1, the V gene TRBV27; D gene unclear. The receptor was derived from a man aged 18 to 30 in good health. Sequenced sample: naive CD8+ T cells sorted from blood. The DNA of the CDR3 is TGTGCCAGCAGTTTCTCGGGTGGAAACACTGAAGCTTTCTTT. It codes for CASSFSGGNTEAFF.